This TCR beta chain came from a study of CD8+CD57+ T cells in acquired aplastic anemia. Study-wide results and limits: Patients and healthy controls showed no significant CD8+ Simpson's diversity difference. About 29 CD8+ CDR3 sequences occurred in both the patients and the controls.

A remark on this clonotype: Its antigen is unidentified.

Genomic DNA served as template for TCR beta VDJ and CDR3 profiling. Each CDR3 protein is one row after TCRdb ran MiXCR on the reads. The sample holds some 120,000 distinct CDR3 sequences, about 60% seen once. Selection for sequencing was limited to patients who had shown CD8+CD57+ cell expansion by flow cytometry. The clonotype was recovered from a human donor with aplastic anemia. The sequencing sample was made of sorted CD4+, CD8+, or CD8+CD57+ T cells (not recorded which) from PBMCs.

The CDR3 is CASSSSRGSAMNTEAFF. CDR3 coding DNA: TGTGCCAGTAGTAGTAGCAGGGGGTCGGCCATGAACACTGAAGCTTTCTTT. J is TRBJ1-1 and V is TRBV19; 7 nucleotides match TRBD1. This CDR3 has 17 residues. CDR1 LNHDA and CDR2 SQIVND come from the germline V gene (reference sequence). J was trimmed by 0 bases and V by 4 bases; bases with no gene match: 11.